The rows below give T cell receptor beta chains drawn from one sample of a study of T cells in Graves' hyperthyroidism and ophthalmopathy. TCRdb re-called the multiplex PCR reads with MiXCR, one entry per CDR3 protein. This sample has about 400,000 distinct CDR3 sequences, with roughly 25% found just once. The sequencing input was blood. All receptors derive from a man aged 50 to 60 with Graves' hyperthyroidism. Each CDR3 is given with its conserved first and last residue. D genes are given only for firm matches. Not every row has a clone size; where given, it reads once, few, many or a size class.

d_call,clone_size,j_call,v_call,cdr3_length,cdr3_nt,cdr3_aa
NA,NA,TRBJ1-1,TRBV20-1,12,TGCAGTGCTACAGGGCTGTGGACTGAAGCTTTCTTT,CSATGLWTEAFF
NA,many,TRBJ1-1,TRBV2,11,TGTGCCAGCAGCCGGACCACTGAAGCTTTCTTT,CASSRTTEAFF
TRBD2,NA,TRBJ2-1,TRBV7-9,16,TGTGCCAGCAGCTTAGTGTTTAGCGGGGTGAACAATGAGCAGTTCTTC,CASSLVFSGVNNEQFF
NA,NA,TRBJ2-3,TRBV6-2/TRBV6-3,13,TGTGCCAGCAGTTACTCGTACACAGATACGCAGTATTTT,CASSYSYTDTQYF
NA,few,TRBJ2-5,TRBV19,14,TGTGCCAGTAGTTTTGGGAATGGAGGAGAGACCCAGTACTTC,CASSFGNGGETQYF
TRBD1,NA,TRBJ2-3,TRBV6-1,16,TGTGCCAGCAGTGAACCGGGACAGGAGATCACAGATACGCAGTATTTT,CASSEPGQEITDTQYF
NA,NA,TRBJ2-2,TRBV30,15,TGTGCCTGGAGTGTACTCCAGGGAGGCACCGGGGAGCTGTTTTTT,CAWSVLQGGTGELFF
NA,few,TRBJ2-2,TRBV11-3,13,TGTGCCAGCACCACCTACATTACCGGGGAGCTGTTTTTT,CASTTYITGELFF
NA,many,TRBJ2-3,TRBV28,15,TGTGCCAGCAGTCCCCGGGCCCAAGAGATTGATACGCAGTATTTT,CASSPRAQEIDTQYF
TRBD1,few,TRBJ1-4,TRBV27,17,TGTGCCAGCAGTTTTACGACAGGGAGCTCGACTAATGAAAAACTGTTTTTT,CASSFTTGSSTNEKLFF
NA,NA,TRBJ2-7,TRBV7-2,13,TGTGCCAGCAGCTTAGCGTTTGGCTACGAGCAGTACTTC,CASSLAFGYEQYF
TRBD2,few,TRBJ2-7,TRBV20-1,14,TGCAGTGCAGCACGGACTAGCGGGAACTACGAGCAGTACTTC,CSAARTSGNYEQYF
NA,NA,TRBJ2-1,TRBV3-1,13,TGTGCCAGCAGCCAAAATTCCCGTGGTCGGCAGTTCTTC,CASSQNSRGRQFF
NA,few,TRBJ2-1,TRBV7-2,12,TGTGCCAGTAGCCCCCCCCGGGGCGGGCAGTTCTTC,CASSPPRGGQFF
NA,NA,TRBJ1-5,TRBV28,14,TGTGCCAGCAGTTTTCGGGGGTTGCATCAGCCCCAGCATTTT,CASSFRGLHQPQHF
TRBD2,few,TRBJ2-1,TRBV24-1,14,TGTGCCACCAGTGAACCTAGCGGGAGTGACGAGCAGTTCTTC,CATSEPSGSDEQFF